This TCR beta chain originates from a study of cytomegalovirus exposure and HLA in healthy donors. Of note for this clone: Its antigen is not known.

With 60 Vbeta and 13 Jbeta primers, the PCR was carried out. Assay used: immunoSEQ multiplex PCR; TCRdb lists only in-frame clones, some missing. The top ten hold about 1.6% of the sample, which has more than 140,000 clones, over 60% seen once. Whole-study findings and limits: In a later analysis, at a false discovery rate of 0.05, over 15,000 TCR beta sequences were associated with HLA alleles.

All the people who gave samples were healthy bone marrow donors. V lost 2 bases and J lost 6; bases outside the gene matches: 5. There are 15 residues in the CDR3. Germline CDR1 is MGHRA and CDR2 is YSYEKL. The sample consisted of PBMCs. This receptor was obtained from a female donor in good health and CMV-seronegative. This chain joins TRBV4-1 and TRBJ1-4; the match to TRBD1 covers 8 bases. For the CDR3, the DNA is TGCGCCAGCAGCCAATCACAGGGGGAGGATGAAAAACTGTTTTTT. As protein: CASSQSQGEDEKLFF.